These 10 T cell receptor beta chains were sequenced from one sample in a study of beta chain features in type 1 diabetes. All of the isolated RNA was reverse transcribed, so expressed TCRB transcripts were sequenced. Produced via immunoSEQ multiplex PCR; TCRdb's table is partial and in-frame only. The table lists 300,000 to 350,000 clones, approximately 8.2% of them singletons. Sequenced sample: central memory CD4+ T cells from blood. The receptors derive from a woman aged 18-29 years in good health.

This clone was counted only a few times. The CDR3 coding sequence is TGTGCCAGCAGCCGTCCCGGGACTAGAAAGAATGAGCAGTTCTTC. This encodes CASSRPGTRKNEQFF. This chain uses TRBV7-9 with TRBJ2-1; 8 positions agree with TRBD2. The CDR3 totals 15 residues. In germline, CDR1 is SEHNR, CDR2 FQNEAQ (reference sequence). J gave up 7 bases and V 5 bases, and 10 bases lay outside the gene matches.

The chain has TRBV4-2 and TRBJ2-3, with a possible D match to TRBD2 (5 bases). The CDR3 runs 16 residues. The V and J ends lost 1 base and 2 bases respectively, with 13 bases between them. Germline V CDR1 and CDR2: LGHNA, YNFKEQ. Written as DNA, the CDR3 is TGTGCCAGCAGCCAAGCCATGGGAGCGGACACAGATACGCAGTATTTT. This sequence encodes CASSQAMGADTDTQYF.

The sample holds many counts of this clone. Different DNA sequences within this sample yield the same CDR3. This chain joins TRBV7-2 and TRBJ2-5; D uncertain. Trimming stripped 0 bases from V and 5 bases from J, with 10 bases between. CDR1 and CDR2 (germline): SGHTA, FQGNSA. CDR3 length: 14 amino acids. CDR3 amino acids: CASSLAVGRETQYF. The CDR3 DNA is TGTGCCAGCAGCTTAGCTGTGGGTCGCGAGACCCAGTACTTC.

The CDR3 DNA sequence: TGTGCCAGCAGCCCATCGTTGTGGAGCACTGAAGCTTTCTTT. This translates into CASSPSLWSTEAFF. The chain joins TRBV11-1 to TRBJ1-1; D is unclear. CDR1 SGHAT and CDR2 FQDESV come from the germline V gene (reference sequence). The V end lost 5 bases, the J end lost 4 bases, and 14 bases lay between the germline ends. CDR3 length equals 14 residues.

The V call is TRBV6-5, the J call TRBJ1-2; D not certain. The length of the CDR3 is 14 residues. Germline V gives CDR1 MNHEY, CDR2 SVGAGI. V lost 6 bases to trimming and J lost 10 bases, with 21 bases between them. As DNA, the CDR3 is TGTGCCAGCAGGGGGATGACGGATCGTGGGGTCTACACCTTC. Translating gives CASRGMTDRGVYTF.

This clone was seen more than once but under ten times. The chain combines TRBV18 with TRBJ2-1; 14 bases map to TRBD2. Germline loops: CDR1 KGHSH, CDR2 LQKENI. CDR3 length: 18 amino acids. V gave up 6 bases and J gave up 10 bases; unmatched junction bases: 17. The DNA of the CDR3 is TGTGCCAGCTCCCCGACGCCCGGGACTAGCGGGAGTGGGGGAGAGCAGTTCTTC. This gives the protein CASSPTPGTSGSGGEQFF.

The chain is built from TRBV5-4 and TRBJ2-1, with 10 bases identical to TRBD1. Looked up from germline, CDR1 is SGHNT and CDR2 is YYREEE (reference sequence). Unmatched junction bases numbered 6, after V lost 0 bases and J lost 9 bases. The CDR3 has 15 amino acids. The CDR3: CASSLGGQGTGEQFF. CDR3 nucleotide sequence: TGTGCCAGCAGCTTGGGGGGACAGGGGACAGGTGAGCAGTTCTTC. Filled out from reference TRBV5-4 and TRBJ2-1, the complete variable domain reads ETGVTQSPTHLIKTRGQQVTLRCSSQSGHNTVSWYQQALGQGPQFIFQYYREEENGRGNFPPRFSGLQFPNYSSELNVNALELDDSALYLCASSLGGQGTGEQFFGPGTRLTVL.

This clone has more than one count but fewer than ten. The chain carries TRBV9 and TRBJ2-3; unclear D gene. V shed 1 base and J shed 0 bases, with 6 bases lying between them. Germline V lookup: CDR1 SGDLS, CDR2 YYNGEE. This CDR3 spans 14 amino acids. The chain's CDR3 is CASSVPPSTDTQYF. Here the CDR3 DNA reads TGTGCCAGCAGCGTACCACCTAGCACAGATACGCAGTATTTT.

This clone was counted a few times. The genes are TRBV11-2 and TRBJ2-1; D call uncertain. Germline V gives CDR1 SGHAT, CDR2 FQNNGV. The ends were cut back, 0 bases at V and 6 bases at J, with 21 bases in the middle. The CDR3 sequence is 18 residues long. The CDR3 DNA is TGTGCCAGCAGCTTAGAAGTGGGAATGAGCGAGAAATCCAATGAGCAGTTCTTC. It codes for CASSLEVGMSEKSNEQFF.

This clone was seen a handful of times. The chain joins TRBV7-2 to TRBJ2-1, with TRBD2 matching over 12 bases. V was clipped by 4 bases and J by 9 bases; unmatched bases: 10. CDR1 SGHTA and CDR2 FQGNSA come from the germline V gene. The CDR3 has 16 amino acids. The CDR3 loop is CASSYQSGLAGVEQFF. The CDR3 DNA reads TGTGCCAGCAGCTACCAATCGGGACTAGCGGGTGTTGAGCAGTTCTTC.